Following are 19 T cell receptor beta chains from one sample sequenced in a study of neurological immune-mediated disorders. TCRdb ran MiXCR on the 5' RACE reads and lists one entry per CDR3 protein. The profile shows under 70,000 distinct CDR3 sequences, under 4.5% of them singletons. The sample comprised PBMCs. The receptor source for this set is a woman younger than 45 with multiple sclerosis.

This clonotype has at least ten counts. The chain carries TRBV20-1 and TRBJ2-4; the match to TRBD2 covers 14 bases. The CDR3 runs 17 residues. The ends lost 5 bases at V and 3 bases at J; junction bases unmatched: 9. Per the germline V gene, CDR1 is DFQATT and CDR2 is SNEGSKA (reference sequence). The CDR3 DNA sequence: TGCAGTGCTCGACTAGCGGGAGGGCCTGAGGGCAAAAACATTCAGTACTTC. Protein product: CSARLAGGPEGKNIQYF.

The V and J genes are TRBV18 and TRBJ1-1, with 7 bases that match TRBD1. Germline V gives CDR1 KGHSH, CDR2 LQKENI. The junction had 3 bases not matched to a gene; V was cut back by 7 bases and J by 1 base. The CDR3 spans 13 residues. CDR3 residues: CASLRDRNTEAFF. The CDR3 DNA reads TGTGCCAGCTTACGGGACAGGAACACTGAAGCTTTCTTT.

This clonotype came up many times. The rearrangement uses TRBV5-1 and TRBJ1-2; D is unresolved. Germline lookup yields CDR1 SGHRS and CDR2 YFSETQ. The CDR3 loop spans 12 amino acids. With 4 bases removed from V and 6 bases from J, the gap between germline ends came to 10 bases. The CDR3 sequence is CASSRMGNGYTF. CDR3 nucleotide sequence: TGCGCCAGCAGCCGCATGGGGAATGGCTACACCTTC.

This clonotype came up many times. The genes are TRBV12-3 or TRBV12-4 and TRBJ2-5; TRBD1 might be the D (6 bases). Trimming left V 6 bases short and J 1 base short, with 9 bases between. CDR3 length: 13 residues. The CDR3 region is CASRPDSQETQYF. The CDR3 DNA reads as TGTGCCAGCAGACCGGACAGCCAAGAGACCCAGTACTTC.

This clonotype was counted many times. V gene TRBV27 combines with J gene TRBJ1-1; TRBD1 might be the D (5 bases). The CDR3 runs 14 residues. Deletions cut 8 bases from V and 4 bases from J, with 17 bases between. Germline V gene sequence: CDR1 MNHEY, CDR2 SMNVEV (reference sequence). The DNA for the CDR3 is TGTGCCAGCGCAAGCCTGGGGACGGGCACTGAAGCTTTCTTT. It yields the protein CASASLGTGTEAFF.

This clonotype has ten or more counts. This clone may be a read error of a much larger clone one base away. The chain employs TRBV5-1 and TRBJ1-1; D might be TRBD1 (5 bases). Germline V gene data show CDR1 as SGHRS and CDR2 as YFSETQ. The ends were cut back, 0 bases at V and 3 bases at J, with 9 bases in the middle. This CDR3 contains 14 residues. CDR3 residues: CASSLGKGDTEAFF. CDR3 nucleotide sequence: TGCGCCAGCAGCTTGGGGAAAGGGGACACTGAAGCTTTCTTT.

The chain joins TRBV14 to TRBJ2-3; possibly TRBD2 for D (6 bases). Trimming removed 1 base from V and 2 bases from J, with 10 bases in between. The germline V gene has CDR1 SGHDN and CDR2 FVKESK. The CDR3 spans 15 residues. CDR3 in DNA: TGTGCCAGCAGCCAAGTCGGGGGTCCCACAGATACGCAGTATTTT. Translating it yields CASSQVGGPTDTQYF. Variable domain in full (rest from reference TRBV14 and TRBJ2-3): EAGVTQFPSHSVIEKGQTVTLRCDPISGHDNLYWYRRVMGKEIKFLLHFVKESKQDESGMPNNRFLAERTGGTYSTLKVQPAELEDSGVYFCASSQVGGPTDTQYFGPGTRLTVL.

This clonotype was picked up many times. The gene calls are TRBV5-1 and TRBJ2-5; no clear D. The V and J ends lost 5 bases and 3 bases respectively, with 14 bases between them. Germline V gene lookup returns CDR1 SGHRS and CDR2 YFSETQ. The CDR3 sequence is 14 residues long. This chain's CDR3 is CASSAADVKETQYF. The CDR3 region has the DNA TGCGCCAGCAGTGCCGCGGACGTTAAAGAGACCCAGTACTTC.

With regard to this clonotype: A much larger clone differs by one base, so this may be a read error. The chain is built from TRBV12-3 or TRBV12-4 and TRBJ1-2; D may be TRBD1 (6 bases). CDR3 length: 14 amino acids. Trimming shortened V by 3 bases and J by 4 bases, and 12 bases separated the two germline ends. CDR3 region: CASSFGKGVYGYTF. CDR3 DNA sequence: TGTGCCAGCAGTTTCGGAAAGGGGGTCTATGGCTACACCTTC.

This clonotype was observed at least ten times. The gene calls are TRBV5-1 and TRBJ2-3; the match to TRBD1 covers 9 bases. Trimming cost V 4 bases and J 4 bases; bases outside gene matches: 7. Looked up from germline, CDR1 is SGHRS and CDR2 is YFSETQ. The CDR3 consists of 15 residues. CDR3: CASSPTGGFADTQYF. DNA of the CDR3: TGCGCCAGCAGCCCTACAGGGGGCTTCGCAGATACGCAGTATTTT.

A note on this clonotype: A much larger clone is a single base away; this may be a read error. V gene TRBV20-1 combines with J gene TRBJ1-3; 7 bases are a match to TRBD1. Germline loops: CDR1 DFQATT, CDR2 SNEGSKA (reference sequence). This CDR3 spans 13 amino acids. The CDR3 DNA sequence: TGCAGTGCAACTACAGGGGTTGGAAAAACCATATATTTT. It translates to CSATTGVGKTIYF.

Remarks on this clonotype: A much bigger clone sits one base away, suggesting this may be a read error. This chain links TRBV5-6 with TRBJ1-2; D is undetermined. Germline CDR1 is SGHDT and CDR2 is YYEEEE. The CDR3 contains 15 residues. The CDR3 loop is CASSLGEGNRRAKLF. The CDR3 DNA reads TGTGCCAGCAGTCTTGGAGAAGGAAACCGTAGGGCAAAATTATTC.

This clonotype was recorded at least ten times. The chain employs TRBV11-3 and TRBJ2-2; D is unclear. Between the trimmed V and J ends, which lost 8 bases and 2 bases, there was a span of 12 bases. Germline V gene lookup returns CDR1 SGHNT and CDR2 YENEEA. CDR3 length: 14 amino acids. The CDR3 reads CASSPLANTGELFF. The CDR3 bases are TGTGCCAGCTCCCCGTTAGCCAACACCGGGGAGCTGTTTTTT.

This clonotype was recorded many times. CDR3 bases: TGTGCCAGCAGCCAGGAGGACATCGGGGAGCTGTTTTTT. Translating it yields CASSQEDIGELFF. V gene TRBV3-1 combines with J gene TRBJ2-2; D is perhaps TRBD1 or TRBD2 (5 bases each). CDR1 and CDR2 (germline): LGHDT, YNNKEL (reference sequence). The CDR3 is 13 amino acids. Trimming took 3 bases from V and 7 from J, leaving 9 bases between them.

In this sample, this clonotype turned up many times. The rearrangement links TRBV7-9 to TRBJ2-5; maybe TRBD2 (7 bases). V was trimmed by 5 bases and J by 4 bases, leaving 14 bases between them. This CDR3 has 14 residues. Germline V lookup: CDR1 SEHNR, CDR2 FQNEAQ (reference sequence). CDR3 region: CASSPRGALETQYF. CDR3 in DNA: TGTGCCAGCAGCCCACGGGGGGCCCTAGAGACCCAGTACTTC.

This clonotype was counted ten times or more. V and J are TRBV5-1 and TRBJ2-5; no clear D. The CDR3 extends over 16 amino acids. V lost 4 bases and J 4 bases, leaving 20 bases between the germline ends. In germline, CDR1 is SGHRS, CDR2 YFSETQ. CDR3 coding DNA: TGCGCCAGCAGCGGACGCCCAGGCGCGGACCGAGAGACCCAGTACTTC. This encodes CASSGRPGADRETQYF.

The table lists this clonotype with many counts. A clone one base away is much larger, so this may be a read error. The chain employs TRBV4-3 and TRBJ2-1; a weak D match, TRBD2 (5 bases). Between the trimmed V and J ends, which lost 0 bases and 1 base, there was a span of 10 bases. The germline CDR1 and CDR2 sequences are LGHNA and YSLEER. This CDR3 spans 16 amino acids. The CDR3 DNA sequence: TGCGCCAGCAGCCAAGATTTTGGGAGATCCTACAATGAGCAGTTCTTC. This codes for CASSQDFGRSYNEQFF.

This clonotype was detected ten times or more. This sequence joins TRBV20-1 and TRBJ2-7, with TRBD1 matching over 12 bases. There are 16 residues in the CDR3. Germline lookup yields CDR1 DFQATT and CDR2 SNEGSKA (reference sequence). V lost 1 base to trimming and J lost 2 bases; unmatched junction nucleotides: 6. This CDR3 is CSARVAGQGATYEQYF. The CDR3 DNA reads as TGCAGTGCTAGAGTAGCGGGACAGGGGGCAACCTACGAGCAGTACTTC.

Of note for this clonotype: A clone one base away is much larger, so this may be a read error. This chain joins TRBV28 and TRBJ2-5; the D is unclear. Germline loops: CDR1 MDHEN, CDR2 SYDVKM. The CDR3 runs 14 residues. Trimming cost V 2 bases and J 0 bases, with 7 bases left between them. CDR3 sequence: CASSLQEHQETQYF. The DNA for the CDR3 is TGTGCCAGCAGTTTACAGGAACACCAAGAGACCCAGTACTTC.